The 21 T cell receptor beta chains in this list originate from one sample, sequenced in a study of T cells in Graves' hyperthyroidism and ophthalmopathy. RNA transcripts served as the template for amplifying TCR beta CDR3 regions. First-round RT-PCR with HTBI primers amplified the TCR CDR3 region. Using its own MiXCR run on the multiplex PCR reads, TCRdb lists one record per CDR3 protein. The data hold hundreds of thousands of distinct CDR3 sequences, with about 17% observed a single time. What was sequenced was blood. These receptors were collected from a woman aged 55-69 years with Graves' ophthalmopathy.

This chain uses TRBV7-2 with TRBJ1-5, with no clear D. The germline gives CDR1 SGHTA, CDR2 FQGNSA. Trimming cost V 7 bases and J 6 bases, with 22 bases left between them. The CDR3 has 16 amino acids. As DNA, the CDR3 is TGTGCCAGCACCGTTCGGGTCTGGCGCGGAAGTCAGCCCCAGCATTTT. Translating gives CASTVRVWRGSQPQHF.

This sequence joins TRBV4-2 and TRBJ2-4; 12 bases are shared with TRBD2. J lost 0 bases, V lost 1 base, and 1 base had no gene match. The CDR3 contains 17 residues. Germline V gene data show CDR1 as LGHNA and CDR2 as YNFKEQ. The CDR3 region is CASSQGGLAGAKNIQYF. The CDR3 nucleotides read TGTGCCAGCAGCCAAGGGGGACTAGCGGGAGCCAAAAACATTCAGTACTTC.

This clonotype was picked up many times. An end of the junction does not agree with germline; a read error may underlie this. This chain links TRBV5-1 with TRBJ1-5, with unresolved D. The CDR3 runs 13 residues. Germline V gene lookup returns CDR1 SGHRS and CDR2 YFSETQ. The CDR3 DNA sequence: TGTGCCAGCAGTCTGGACCGGAATCAGCCCCAGCATTTT. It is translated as CASSLDRNQPQHF.

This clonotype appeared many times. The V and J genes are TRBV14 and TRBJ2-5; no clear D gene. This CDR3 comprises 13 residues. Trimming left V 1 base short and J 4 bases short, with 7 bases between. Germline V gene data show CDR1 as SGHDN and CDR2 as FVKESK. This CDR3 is CASSQGTGETQYF. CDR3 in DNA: TGTGCCAGCAGCCAAGGCACTGGAGAGACCCAGTACTTC.

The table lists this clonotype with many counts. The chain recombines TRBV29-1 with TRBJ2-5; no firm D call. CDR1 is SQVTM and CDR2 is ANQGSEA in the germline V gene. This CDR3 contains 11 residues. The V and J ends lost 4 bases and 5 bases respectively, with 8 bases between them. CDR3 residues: CSVAVGETQYF. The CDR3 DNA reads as TGCAGCGTTGCGGTCGGGGAGACCCAGTACTTC.

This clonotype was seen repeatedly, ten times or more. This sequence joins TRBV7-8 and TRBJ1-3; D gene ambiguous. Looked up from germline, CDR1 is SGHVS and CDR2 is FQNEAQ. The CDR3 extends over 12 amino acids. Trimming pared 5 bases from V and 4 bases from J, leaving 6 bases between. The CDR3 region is CASSADGNTIYF. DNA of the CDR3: TGTGCCAGCAGCGCCGACGGAAACACCATATATTTT.

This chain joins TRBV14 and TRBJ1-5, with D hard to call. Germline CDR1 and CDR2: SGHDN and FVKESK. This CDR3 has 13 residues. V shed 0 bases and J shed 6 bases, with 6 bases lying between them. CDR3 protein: CASSQDAIQPQHF. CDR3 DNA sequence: TGTGCCAGCAGCCAAGATGCAATTCAGCCCCAGCATTTT.

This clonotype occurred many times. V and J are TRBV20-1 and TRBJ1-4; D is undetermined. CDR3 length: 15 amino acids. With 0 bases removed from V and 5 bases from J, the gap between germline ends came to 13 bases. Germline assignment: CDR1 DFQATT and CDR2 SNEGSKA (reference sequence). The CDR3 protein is CSARDEGTLNEKLFF. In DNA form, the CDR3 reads TGCAGTGCTAGAGATGAAGGTACCCTAAATGAAAAACTGTTTTTT.

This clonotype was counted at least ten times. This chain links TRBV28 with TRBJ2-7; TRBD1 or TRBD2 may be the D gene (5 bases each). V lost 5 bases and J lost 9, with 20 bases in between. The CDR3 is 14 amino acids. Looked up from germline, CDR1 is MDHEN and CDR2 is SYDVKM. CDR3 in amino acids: CASSPSGAPYRQYF. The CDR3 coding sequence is TGTGCCAGCAGTCCTTCCGGGGCCCCCTACCGGCAGTACTTC.

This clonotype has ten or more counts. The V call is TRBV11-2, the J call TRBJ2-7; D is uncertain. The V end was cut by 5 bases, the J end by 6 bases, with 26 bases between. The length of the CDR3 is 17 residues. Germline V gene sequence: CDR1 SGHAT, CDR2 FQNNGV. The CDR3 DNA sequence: TGTGCCAGCAGCATCAATTCCCCCCTGGGGTTACGATCCGAGCAGTACTTC. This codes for CASSINSPLGLRSEQYF.

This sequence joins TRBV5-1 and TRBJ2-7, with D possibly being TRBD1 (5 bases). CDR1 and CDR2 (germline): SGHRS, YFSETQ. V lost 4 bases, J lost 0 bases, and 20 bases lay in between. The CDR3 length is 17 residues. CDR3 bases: TGCGCCAGCAGCCAAGATAGTGGCAAAGGGGTCTCCTACGAGCAGTACTTC. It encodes CASSQDSGKGVSYEQYF. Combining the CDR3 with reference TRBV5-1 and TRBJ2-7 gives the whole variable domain KAGVTQTPRYLIKTRGQQVTLSCSPISGHRSVSWYQQTPGQGLQFLFEYFSETQRNKGNFPGRFSGRQFSNSRSEMNVSTLELGDSALYLCASSQDSGKGVSYEQYFGPGTRLTVT.

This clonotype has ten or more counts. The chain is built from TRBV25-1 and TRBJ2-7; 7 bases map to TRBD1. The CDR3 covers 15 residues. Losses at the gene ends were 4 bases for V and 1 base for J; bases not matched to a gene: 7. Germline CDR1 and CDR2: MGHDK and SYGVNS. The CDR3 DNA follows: TGTGCCAGCAGTGCCCGACAGGGTCTTTCCTACGAGCAGTACTTC. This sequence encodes CASSARQGLSYEQYF.

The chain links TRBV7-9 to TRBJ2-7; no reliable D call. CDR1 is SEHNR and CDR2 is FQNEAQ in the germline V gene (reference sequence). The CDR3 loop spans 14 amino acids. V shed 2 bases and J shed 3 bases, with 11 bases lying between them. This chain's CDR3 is CASSLKAGYYEQYF. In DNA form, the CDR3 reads TGTGCCAGCAGCTTAAAGGCAGGCTACTACGAGCAGTACTTC.

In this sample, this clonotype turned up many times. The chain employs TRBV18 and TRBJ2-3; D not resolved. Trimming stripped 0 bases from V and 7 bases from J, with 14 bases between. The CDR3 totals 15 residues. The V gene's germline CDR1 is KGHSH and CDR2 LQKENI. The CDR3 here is CASSPPIDLSNTQYF. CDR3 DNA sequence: TGTGCCAGCTCACCACCGATAGATCTCTCCAATACGCAGTATTTT. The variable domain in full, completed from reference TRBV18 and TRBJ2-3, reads NAGVMQNPRHLVRRRGQEARLRCSPMKGHSHVYWYRQLPEEGLKFMVYLQKENIIDESGMPKERFSAEFPKEGPSILRIQQVVRGDSAAYFCASSPPIDLSNTQYFGPGTRLTVL.

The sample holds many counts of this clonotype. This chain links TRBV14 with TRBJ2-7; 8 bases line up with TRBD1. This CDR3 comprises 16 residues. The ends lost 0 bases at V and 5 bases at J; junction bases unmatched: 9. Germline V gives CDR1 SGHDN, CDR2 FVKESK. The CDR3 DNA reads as TGTGCCAGCAGCCAAGATCGGGGGACAGGATTGGACGAGCAGTACTTC. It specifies CASSQDRGTGLDEQYF.

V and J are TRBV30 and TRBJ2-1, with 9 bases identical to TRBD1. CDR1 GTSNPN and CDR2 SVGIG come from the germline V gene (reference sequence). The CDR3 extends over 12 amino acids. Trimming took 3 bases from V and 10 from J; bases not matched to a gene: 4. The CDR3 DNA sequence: TGTGCCTGGAGGGGGGACAGGGACGAGCAGTTCTTC. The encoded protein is CAWRGDRDEQFF.

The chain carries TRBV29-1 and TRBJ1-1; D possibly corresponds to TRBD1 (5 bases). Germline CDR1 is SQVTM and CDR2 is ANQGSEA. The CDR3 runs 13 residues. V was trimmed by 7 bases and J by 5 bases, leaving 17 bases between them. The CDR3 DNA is TGCAGCGCACGGGACTCCAGACAGACTGAAGCTTTCTTT. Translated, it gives CSARDSRQTEAFF.

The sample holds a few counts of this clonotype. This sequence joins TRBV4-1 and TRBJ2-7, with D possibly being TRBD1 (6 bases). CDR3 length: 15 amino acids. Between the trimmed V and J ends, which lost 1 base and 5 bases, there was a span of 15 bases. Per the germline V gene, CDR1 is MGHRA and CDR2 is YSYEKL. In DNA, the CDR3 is TGCGCCAGCAGCCAAGCAGGGGAACGGAGGAACGAGCAGTACTTC. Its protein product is CASSQAGERRNEQYF.

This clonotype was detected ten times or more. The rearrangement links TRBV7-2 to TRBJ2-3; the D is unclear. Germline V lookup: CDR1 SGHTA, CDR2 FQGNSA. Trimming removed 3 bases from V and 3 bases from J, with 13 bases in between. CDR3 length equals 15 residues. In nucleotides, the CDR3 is TGTGCCAGCAGCTTCCCCGAAAACTGGACAGATACGCAGTATTTT. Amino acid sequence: CASSFPENWTDTQYF.

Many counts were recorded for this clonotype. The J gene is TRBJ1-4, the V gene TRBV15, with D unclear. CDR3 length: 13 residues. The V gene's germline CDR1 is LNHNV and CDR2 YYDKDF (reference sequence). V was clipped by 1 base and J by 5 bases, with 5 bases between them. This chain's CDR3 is CATSRGRNEKLFF. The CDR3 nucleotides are TGTGCCACCAGCAGAGGACGAAATGAAAAACTGTTTTTT. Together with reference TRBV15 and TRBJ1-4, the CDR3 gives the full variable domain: DAMVIQNPRYQVTQFGKPVTLSCSQTLNHNVMYWYQQKSSQAPKLLFHYYDKDFNNEADTPDNFQSRRPNTSFCFLDIRSPGLGDTAMYLCATSRGRNEKLFFGSGTQLSVL.

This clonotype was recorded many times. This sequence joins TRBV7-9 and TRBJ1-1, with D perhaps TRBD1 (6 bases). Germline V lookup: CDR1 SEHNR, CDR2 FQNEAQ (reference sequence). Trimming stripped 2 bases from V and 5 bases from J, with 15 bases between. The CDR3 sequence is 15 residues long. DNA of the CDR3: TGTGCCAGCAGCTTACCGGGGGGCCGGGTGACTGAAGCTTTCTTT. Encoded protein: CASSLPGGRVTEAFF. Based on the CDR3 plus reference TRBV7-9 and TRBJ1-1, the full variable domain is DTGVSQNPRHKITKRGQNVTFRCDPISEHNRLYWYRQTLGQGPEFLTYFQNEAQLEKSRLLSDRFSAERPKGSFSTLEIQRTEQGDSAMYLCASSLPGGRVTEAFFGQGTRLTVV.